Below are 24 T cell receptor beta chains sequenced from a single sample in a study of T cell repertoires in cytomegalovirus infection. TCRdb reanalysed the reads using MiXCR and keeps one entry per CDR3 protein. Here the sample spans 150,000 to 200,000 distinct CDR3 sequences, about 28% being singletons. What was sequenced was PBMCs. These receptors were obtained from a human donor in good health (CMV status not recorded). Some clones in this sample may be carry-over from other donors' samples.

This clonotype has more than one count but fewer than ten. This chain uses TRBV6-1 with TRBJ1-5, with D unresolved. The CDR3 loop spans 13 amino acids. The germline CDR1 and CDR2 sequences are MNHNS and SASEGT. V was trimmed by 3 bases and J by 5 bases, leaving 8 bases between them. The chain's CDR3 is CASSDTLYQPQHF. As DNA, the CDR3 is TGTGCCAGCAGTGATACGTTATATCAGCCCCAGCATTTT.

V is TRBV6-6 and J is TRBJ2-1; D remains unclear. CDR3 length equals 14 residues. Germline CDR1 is MNHNY and CDR2 is SVGAGI (reference sequence). Trimming left V 6 bases short and J 5 bases short, with 14 bases between. The CDR3 sequence: CASSPVTGNNEQFF. The CDR3 nucleotides read TGTGCCAGCAGCCCTGTTACGGGCAACAATGAGCAGTTCTTC.

The chain employs TRBV29-1 and TRBJ2-7; no firm D call. In germline, CDR1 is SQVTM, CDR2 ANQGSEA. The CDR3 totals 11 residues. V shed 1 base and J shed 7 bases, with 8 bases lying between them. The CDR3 DNA sequence: TGCAGCGTTGAAGTGTTGTTAGAGCAGTACTTC. Its translation is CSVEVLLEQYF.

This clonotype was picked up many times. The chain recombines TRBV6-2 or TRBV6-3 with TRBJ2-3, with TRBD1 identical over 7 bases. Looked up from germline, CDR1 is MNHEY and CDR2 is SVGEGT. The V segment lost 8 bases and the J segment 2 bases; nucleotides outside the gene matches: 13. CDR3 length equals 16 residues. The CDR3: CASGASGTAHTDTQYF. In nucleotides, the CDR3 is TGTGCCAGCGGGGCTTCCGGGACAGCGCACACAGATACGCAGTATTTT.

This clonotype has more than one count but fewer than ten. The chain's CDR3 is CASSLEAGGHNEQFF. The CDR3, as DNA: TGCGCCAGCAGCTTGGAAGCGGGGGGGCACAATGAGCAGTTCTTC. The rearrangement joins TRBV5-1 to TRBJ2-1; 10 bases match TRBD2. J lost 5 bases, V lost 0 bases, and 2 bases had no gene match. Germline V gene lookup returns CDR1 SGHRS and CDR2 YFSETQ. CDR3 length: 15 residues.

The chain couples TRBV29-1 to TRBJ1-1; 10 bases fit TRBD1. This CDR3 spans 14 amino acids. V was pared by 8 bases and J by 2 bases, with 8 bases of the junction left unmatched. Germline V gene data show CDR1 as SQVTM and CDR2 as ANQGSEA. The CDR3: CSLGTGVGNTEAFF. As DNA, the CDR3 is TGCAGCCTTGGGACAGGGGTAGGAAACACTGAAGCTTTCTTT.

The V and J genes are TRBV29-1 and TRBJ2-3; D gene unclear. This CDR3 spans 12 amino acids. Trimming removed 7 bases at V and 4 bases at J, with 12 bases between. CDR1 and CDR2 (germline): SQVTM, ANQGSEA. CDR3 protein: CSARGRADTQYF. For the CDR3, the DNA is TGCAGCGCCCGAGGTAGGGCAGATACGCAGTATTTT.

The table lists this clonotype with a few counts. V usage is TRBV25-1 and J usage is TRBJ2-5; D may be TRBD1 (5 bases). The CDR3 has 15 amino acids. Per germline, CDR1 MGHDK and CDR2 SYGVNS. The V end was cut by 5 bases, the J end by 0 bases, with 13 bases between. The CDR3 region has the DNA TGTGCCAGCAGTCCCGACAGTAGGTACCAAGAGACCCAGTACTTC. It is translated as CASSPDSRYQETQYF.

The V call is TRBV20-1, the J call TRBJ2-5; D perhaps matches TRBD1 (6 bases). The CDR3 has 13 residues. The germline gives CDR1 DFQATT, CDR2 SNEGSKA (reference sequence). V was pared by 5 bases and J by 3 bases, with 13 bases between. The CDR3 here is CSAPGQTEETQYF. CDR3 sequence (DNA): TGCAGTGCTCCTGGACAGACAGAAGAGACCCAGTACTTC.

This clonotype has more than one count but fewer than ten. This chain uses TRBV6-6 with TRBJ1-2; a weak D match, TRBD1 (6 bases). The CDR3 consists of 15 residues. The ends were cut back, 2 bases at V and 7 bases at J, with 17 bases in the middle. Per germline, CDR1 MNHNY and CDR2 SVGAGI (reference sequence). CDR3 sequence reads: CASSYRGRGDGGYTF. Written as DNA, the CDR3 is TGTGCCAGCAGTTACCGGGGCAGGGGAGATGGTGGCTACACCTTC.

V and J are TRBV29-1 and TRBJ1-2, with 7 bases matching TRBD1. This CDR3 region has 13 residues. Germline V CDR1 and CDR2: SQVTM, ANQGSEA. With V trimmed by 0 bases and J by 8 bases, 6 bases remained unmatched. For the CDR3, the DNA is TGCAGCGTTGAAGAAGGGGGCAGGGAAGGCTACACCTTC. Amino acid sequence: CSVEEGGREGYTF.

The chain employs TRBV7-2 and TRBJ1-2, with 9 nucleotides matching TRBD1. Germline CDR1 is SGHTA and CDR2 is FQGNSA. With V trimmed by 5 bases and J by 4 bases, 5 bases remained unmatched. The CDR3 is 14 amino acids. The CDR3 is CASSVTGQGYGYTF. The CDR3 region has the DNA TGTGCCAGCAGCGTTACGGGACAGGGCTATGGCTACACCTTC. Using reference TRBV7-2 and TRBJ1-2 for the parts outside the CDR3, the full variable domain is GAGVSQSPSNKVTEKGKDVELRCDPISGHTALYWYRQSLGQGLEFLIYFQGNSAPDKSGLPSDRFSAERTGGSVSTLTIQRTQQEDSAVYLCASSVTGQGYGYTFGSGTRLTVV.

This clonotype was recorded a few times. The CDR3 spells CASSLLDRESEAFF. In nucleotides, the CDR3 is TGTGCCAGCAGTTTACTGGACAGGGAGAGTGAAGCTTTCTTT. V and J are TRBV12-3 or TRBV12-4 and TRBJ1-1; the match to TRBD1 covers 8 bases. The V gene end was trimmed by 2 bases and the J gene end by 7 bases; junction bases not matched to a gene: 6. This CDR3 spans 14 amino acids.

The V gene is TRBV7-6, the J gene TRBJ2-7; TRBD1 matches 7 bases. Trimming at V came to 5 bases and at J to 3 bases, leaving 7 bases not matched to a gene. The CDR3 runs 14 residues. The germline V gene has CDR1 SGHVS and CDR2 FNYEAQ. In nucleotides, the CDR3 is TGTGCCAGCAGCCCGGGACAGACAAACTACGAGCAGTACTTC. Its translation is CASSPGQTNYEQYF.

This chain uses TRBV27 with TRBJ1-6; TRBD1 matches 8 bases. V lost 1 base and J lost 7; bases outside the gene matches: 6. CDR1 and CDR2 from the germline V gene are MNHEY and SMNVEV (reference sequence). This CDR3 has 16 amino acids. DNA for the CDR3: TGTGCCAGCAGTTTATTGCCGGGACAGGCGAATTCACCCCTCCACTTT. Its translation: CASSLLPGQANSPLHF.

CDR3 sequence (DNA): TGTGCCAGCAGTTTTGAGGGGGCCGTGCAGTACTTC. Residues: CASSFEGAVQYF. The chain is built from TRBV12-3 or TRBV12-4 and TRBJ2-7; 7 bases match TRBD1. This CDR3 is built from 12 residues. V lost 3 bases and J lost 9; bases outside the gene matches: 5.

This clonotype was counted ten times or more. This chain joins TRBV2 and TRBJ2-5; 12 positions agree with TRBD2. Germline loops: CDR1 SNHLY, CDR2 FYNNEI. The CDR3 has 14 residues. V lost 7 bases and J lost 4; bases outside the gene matches: 4. The CDR3 nucleotides are TGTGCCAGCAAAGGACTAGCGGGGAGAGAGACCCAGTACTTC. Translating it yields CASKGLAGRETQYF.

J is TRBJ1-4 and V is TRBV2; no reliable D call. Trimming removed 3 bases from V and 5 bases from J, with 13 bases in between. Germline V lookup: CDR1 SNHLY, CDR2 FYNNEI. The CDR3 spans 15 residues. The CDR3 here is CASSDNSGRNEKLFF. The CDR3, as DNA: TGTGCCAGCAGTGATAACTCCGGAAGAAATGAAAAACTGTTTTTT.

The chain recombines TRBV11-2 with TRBJ2-3; TRBD2 aligns across 12 bases. The CDR3 consists of 16 residues. V dropped 5 bases and J dropped 4; count of bases not matched to a gene: 7. Looked up from germline, CDR1 is SGHAT and CDR2 is FQNNGV. The CDR3 here is CASSPRLAGVADTQYF. The CDR3 coding sequence is TGTGCCAGCAGCCCTAGACTAGCGGGGGTGGCAGATACGCAGTATTTT.

The chain has TRBV11-2 and TRBJ1-1, with a tentative D call TRBD1 (6 bases). V was cut by 9 bases and J by 0 bases, with 14 bases left in between. This CDR3 spans 14 amino acids. The germline V gene encodes CDR1 SGHAT and CDR2 FQNNGV. The CDR3 region has the DNA TGTGCCAGTAACCTCGGGACACTGAACACTGAAGCTTTCTTT. It yields the protein CASNLGTLNTEAFF. The full variable domain, with the rest looked up from reference TRBV11-2 and TRBJ1-1, is EAGVAQSPRYKIIEKRQSVAFWCNPISGHATLYWYQQILGQGPKLLIQFQNNGVVDDSQLPKDRFSAERLKGVDSTLKIQPAKLEDSAVYLCASNLGTLNTEAFFGQGTRLTVV.

In its sample, this clonotype was seen many times. The chain carries TRBV7-2 and TRBJ1-1; TRBD1 matches at 7 bases. This CDR3 has 14 amino acids. Germline V CDR1 and CDR2: SGHTA, FQGNSA. V shed 5 bases, J shed 1 base, and the junction held 4 bases outside the gene matches. The chain's CDR3 is CASSLWTGNTEAFF. CDR3 coding DNA: TGTGCCAGCAGCCTTTGGACAGGGAACACTGAAGCTTTCTTT.

The rearrangement links TRBV7-3 to TRBJ2-2, with 9 nucleotides matching TRBD1. Germline V lookup: CDR1 SGHTA, CDR2 FQGTGA. Trimming took 4 bases from V and 2 from J; bases not matched to a gene: 5. This CDR3 is built from 16 residues. The CDR3: CASSSGTGPNTGELFF. In DNA form, the CDR3 reads TGTGCCAGCAGCTCCGGGACAGGGCCTAACACCGGGGAGCTGTTTTTT.

This rearrangement joins TRBV5-1 to TRBJ2-1; TRBD2 might be the D (6 bases). In germline, CDR1 is SGHRS, CDR2 YFSETQ. Trimming removed 7 bases at V and 9 bases at J, with 14 bases between. The CDR3 consists of 12 residues. CDR3 loop: CASFTSGGEQFF. CDR3 in DNA: TGCGCCAGCTTCACCTCCGGGGGTGAGCAGTTCTTC.

As concerns this clonotype: A much more abundant neighbour one base away suggests this may be a read error. This chain links TRBV12-3 or TRBV12-4 with TRBJ2-1; 14 bases match TRBD2. CDR3 length: 14 residues. The V gene end was trimmed by 5 bases and the J gene end by 8 bases; junction bases not matched to a gene: 2. CDR3 amino acids: CASSPGLAGDEQFF. The CDR3 DNA reads as TGTGCCAGCAGTCCGGGACTAGCGGGGGATGAGCAGTTCTTC.